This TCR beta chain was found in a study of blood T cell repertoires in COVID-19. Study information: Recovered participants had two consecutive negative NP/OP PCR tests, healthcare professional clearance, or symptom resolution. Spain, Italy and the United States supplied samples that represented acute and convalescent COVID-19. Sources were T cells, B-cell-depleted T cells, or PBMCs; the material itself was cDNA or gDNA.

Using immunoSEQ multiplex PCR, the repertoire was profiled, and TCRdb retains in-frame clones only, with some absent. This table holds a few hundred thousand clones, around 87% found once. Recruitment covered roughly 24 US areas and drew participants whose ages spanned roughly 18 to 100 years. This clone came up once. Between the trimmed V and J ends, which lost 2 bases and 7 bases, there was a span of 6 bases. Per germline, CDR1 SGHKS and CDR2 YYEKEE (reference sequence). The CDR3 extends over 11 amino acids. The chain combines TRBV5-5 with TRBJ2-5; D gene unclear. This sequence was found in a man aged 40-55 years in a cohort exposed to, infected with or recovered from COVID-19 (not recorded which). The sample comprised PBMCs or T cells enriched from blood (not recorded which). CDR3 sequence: CASSFEATQYF. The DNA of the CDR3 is TGTGCCAGCAGCTTCGAGGCGACCCAGTACTTC.